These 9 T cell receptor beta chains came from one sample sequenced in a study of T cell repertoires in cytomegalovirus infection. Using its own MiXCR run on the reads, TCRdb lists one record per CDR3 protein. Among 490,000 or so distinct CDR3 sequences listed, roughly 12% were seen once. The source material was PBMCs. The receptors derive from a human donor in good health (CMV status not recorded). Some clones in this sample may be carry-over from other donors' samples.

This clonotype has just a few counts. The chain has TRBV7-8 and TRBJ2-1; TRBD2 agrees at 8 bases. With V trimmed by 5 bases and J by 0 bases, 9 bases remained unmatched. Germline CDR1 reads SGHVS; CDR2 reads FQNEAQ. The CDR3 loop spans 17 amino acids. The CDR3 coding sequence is TGTGCCAGCAGCGCCGAGGAGGGGACTAGCTCCTACAATGAGCAGTTCTTC. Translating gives CASSAEEGTSSYNEQFF.

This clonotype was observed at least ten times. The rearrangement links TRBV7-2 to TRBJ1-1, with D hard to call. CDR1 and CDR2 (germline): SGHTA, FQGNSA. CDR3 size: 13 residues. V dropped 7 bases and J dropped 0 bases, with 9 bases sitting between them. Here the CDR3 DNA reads TGTGCCAGCACGGCTACACTGAACACTGAAGCTTTCTTT. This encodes CASTATLNTEAFF. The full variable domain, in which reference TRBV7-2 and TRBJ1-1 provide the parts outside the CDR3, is GAGVSQSPSNKVTEKGKDVELRCDPISGHTALYWYRQSLGQGLEFLIYFQGNSAPDKSGLPSDRFSAERTGGSVSTLTIQRTQQEDSAVYLCASTATLNTEAFFGQGTRLTVV.

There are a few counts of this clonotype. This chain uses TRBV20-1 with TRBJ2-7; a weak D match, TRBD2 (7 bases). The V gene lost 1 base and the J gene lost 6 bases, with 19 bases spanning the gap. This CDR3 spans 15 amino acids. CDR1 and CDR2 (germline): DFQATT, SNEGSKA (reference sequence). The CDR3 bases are TGCAGTGCTAGAGGAGGAGACGGGGGGCTCGTCGAGCAGTACTTC. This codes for CSARGGDGGLVEQYF.

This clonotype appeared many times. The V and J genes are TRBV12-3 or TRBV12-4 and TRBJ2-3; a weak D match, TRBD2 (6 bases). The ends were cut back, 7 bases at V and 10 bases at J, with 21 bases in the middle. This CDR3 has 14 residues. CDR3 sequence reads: CASILASFTGAQYF. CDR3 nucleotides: TGTGCCAGCATTCTAGCGTCCTTCACGGGGGCGCAGTATTTT.

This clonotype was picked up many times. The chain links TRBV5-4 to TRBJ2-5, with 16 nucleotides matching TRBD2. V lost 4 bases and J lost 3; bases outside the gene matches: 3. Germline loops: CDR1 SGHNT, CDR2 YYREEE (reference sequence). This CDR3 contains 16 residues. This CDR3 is CASSPGTSGGEETQYF. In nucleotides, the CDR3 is TGTGCCAGCAGCCCGGGGACTAGCGGGGGGGAAGAGACCCAGTACTTC.

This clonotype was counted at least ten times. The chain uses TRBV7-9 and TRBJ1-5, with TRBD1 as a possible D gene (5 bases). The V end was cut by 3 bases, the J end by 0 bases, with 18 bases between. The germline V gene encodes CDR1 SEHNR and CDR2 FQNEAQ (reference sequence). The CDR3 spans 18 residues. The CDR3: CASSLGVPYFVSNQPQHF. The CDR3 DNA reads TGTGCCAGCAGCTTGGGGGTCCCTTACTTTGTTAGCAATCAGCCCCAGCATTTT.

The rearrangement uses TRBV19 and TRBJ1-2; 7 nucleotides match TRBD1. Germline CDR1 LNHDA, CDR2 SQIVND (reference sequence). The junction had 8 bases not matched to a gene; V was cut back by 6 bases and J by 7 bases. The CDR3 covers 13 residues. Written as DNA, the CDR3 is TGTGCCAGTAGAGGGGGGACAGACCCTGGCTACACCTTC. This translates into CASRGGTDPGYTF.

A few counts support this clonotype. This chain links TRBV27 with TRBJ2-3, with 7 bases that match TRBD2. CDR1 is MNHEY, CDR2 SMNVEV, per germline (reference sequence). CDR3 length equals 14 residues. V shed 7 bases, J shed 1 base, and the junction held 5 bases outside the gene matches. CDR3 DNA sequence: TGTGCCAGCACCGGCGGGGGAGGCACAGATACGCAGTATTTT. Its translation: CASTGGGGTDTQYF.

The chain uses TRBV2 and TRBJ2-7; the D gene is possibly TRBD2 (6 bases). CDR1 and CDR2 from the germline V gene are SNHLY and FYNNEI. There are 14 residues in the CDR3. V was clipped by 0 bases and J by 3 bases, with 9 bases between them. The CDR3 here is CASSEAEGFYEQYF. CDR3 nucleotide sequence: TGTGCCAGCAGTGAAGCGGAGGGGTTCTACGAGCAGTACTTC.